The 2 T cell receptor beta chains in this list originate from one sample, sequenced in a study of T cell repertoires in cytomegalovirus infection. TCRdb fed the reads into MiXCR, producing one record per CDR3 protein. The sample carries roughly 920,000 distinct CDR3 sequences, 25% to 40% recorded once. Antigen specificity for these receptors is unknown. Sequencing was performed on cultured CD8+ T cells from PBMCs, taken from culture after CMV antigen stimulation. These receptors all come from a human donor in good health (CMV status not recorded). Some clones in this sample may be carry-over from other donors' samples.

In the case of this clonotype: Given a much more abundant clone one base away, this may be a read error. CDR3 sequence reads: CANSVNVIGQPQHF. The CDR3 nucleotides read TGTGCCAACAGCGTTAACGTGATAGGGCAGCCCCAGCATTTT. The chain links TRBV7-2 to TRBJ1-5; no clear D. CDR1 SGHTA and CDR2 FQGNSA come from the germline V gene. The CDR3 loop spans 14 amino acids.

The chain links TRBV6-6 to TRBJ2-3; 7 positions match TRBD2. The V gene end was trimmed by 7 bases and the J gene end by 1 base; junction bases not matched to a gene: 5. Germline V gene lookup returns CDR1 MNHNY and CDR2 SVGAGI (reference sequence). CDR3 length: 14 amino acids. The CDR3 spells CASISGARTDTQYF. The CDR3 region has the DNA TGTGCCAGCATAAGCGGGGCACGCACAGATACGCAGTATTTT.